Described below is a single TCR beta chain sequence and its context. CDR1 SGHRS and CDR2 YFSETQ come from the germline V gene. Unmatched junction bases numbered 7, after V lost 2 bases and J lost 7 bases. The CDR3 consists of 15 residues. This specimen comes from a study of blood T cell repertoires in COVID-19. Study-level background: In each case, the material was cDNA or gDNA derived from T cells, B-cell-depleted T cells, or PBMCs.

Produced via immunoSEQ multiplex PCR; TCRdb's table is partial and in-frame only. The sample shows about 260,000 clones, around 84% of them seen only once. Material for sequencing was peripheral blood. The chain employs TRBV5-1 and TRBJ1-2; 11 bases map to TRBD1. The source of this sequence is a man in his sixties with acute or convalescent COVID-19. The CDR3 sequence is CASSFLGQGEGGYTF. CDR3 sequence (DNA): TGCGCCAGCAGCTTCCTGGGACAGGGGGAAGGTGGCTACACCTTC.